The text below deals with one T cell receptor (beta chain). The entry originates in a study of blood T cell repertoires in COVID-19. Study at large: Nucleic acid was either cDNA or gDNA, and it came from T cells, B-cell-depleted T cells, or PBMCs.

Per the original methods: Reference gene primers were amplified, and this amplification served to estimate nucleated cell counts. This table comes from immunoSEQ multiplex PCR, and its TCRdb copy is limited to in-frame clones, with some not included. V and J calls and clone size are those listed in that table; D and trimming were worked out from the DNA. The table shows about 160,000 clones, with more than 65% occurring only once. The germline V gene encodes CDR1 LGHDT and CDR2 YNNKEL (reference sequence). The CDR3 is made up of 15 amino acids. V was clipped by 1 base and J by 4 bases, with 12 bases between them.

The genes are TRBV3-1 (or the pseudogene TRBV3-2) and TRBJ2-3; D may be TRBD2 (6 bases). The specimen was peripheral blood. This receptor was identified in an elderly woman with acute or convalescent COVID-19. This chain's CDR3 is CASSQVTGLADTQYF. The CDR3 DNA is TGTGCCAGCAGCCAAGTAACGGGACTGGCAGATACGCAGTATTTT.